The 17 T cell receptor beta chains in this list originate from one sample, sequenced in a study of blood T cell repertoires in COVID-19. The repertoire was sequenced with immunoSEQ multiplex PCR; TCRdb's copy has only in-frame clones and lacks some. The table lists around 170,000 clones, roughly 83% of them singletons. The sample consisted of PBMCs or T cells enriched from blood (not recorded which). Every receptor here comes from a woman between 25 and 40 years old who had recovered from COVID-19.

The chain carries TRBV5-1 and TRBJ2-5; 7 bases match TRBD2. With 0 bases clipped from V and 1 base from J, the junction kept 3 bases outside the gene matches. CDR1 is SGHRS and CDR2 is YFSETQ in the germline V gene. The CDR3 runs 15 residues. CDR3: CASSLAGGIQETQYF. The CDR3, as DNA: TGCGCCAGCAGCTTGGCCGGGGGGATCCAAGAGACCCAGTACTTC.

The chain couples TRBV15 to TRBJ1-1; TRBD1 matches 8 bases. Germline V gene data show CDR1 as LNHNV and CDR2 as YYDKDF (reference sequence). CDR3 length: 15 amino acids. Trimming removed 1 base from V and 7 bases from J; junction bases left unmatched: 8. The CDR3 region has the DNA TGTGCCACCAGCAGAGGGGACAGGTCAAGAGATGAAGCTTTCTTT. This translates into CATSRGDRSRDEAFF. Full variable domain (missing parts from reference TRBV15 and TRBJ1-1): DAMVIQNPRYQVTQFGKPVTLSCSQTLNHNVMYWYQQKSSQAPKLLFHYYDKDFNNEADTPDNFQSRRPNTSFCFLDIRSPGLGDTAMYLCATSRGDRSRDEAFFGQGTRLTVV.

The CDR3 is CASSAAVTPLYEQYF. CDR3 nucleotides: TGTGCCAGCAGCGCCGCAGTTACCCCCCTTTATGAGCAGTACTTC. The genes are TRBV9 and TRBJ2-7, with D unresolved. Per the germline V gene, CDR1 is SGDLS and CDR2 is YYNGEE. This CDR3 has 15 residues. V was trimmed by 3 bases and J by 7 bases, leaving 20 bases between them.

V gene TRBV5-1 combines with J gene TRBJ1-2, with 9 nucleotides matching TRBD1. Germline V CDR1 and CDR2: SGHRS, YFSETQ. The CDR3 runs 14 residues. With V trimmed by 7 bases and J by 3 bases, 7 bases remained unmatched. The chain's CDR3 is CASYGDRDYYGYTF. The CDR3 region has the DNA TGCGCCAGCTACGGGGACAGGGATTACTATGGCTACACCTTC.

The V call is TRBV28, the J call TRBJ1-2; 7 bases are a match to TRBD1. V lost 7 bases and J lost 5; bases outside the gene matches: 10. There are 14 residues in the CDR3. Germline V gives CDR1 MDHEN, CDR2 SYDVKM. The CDR3 DNA is TGTGCCAGCACTCCGTTGACAGGGAGTTATGGCTACACCTTC. It specifies CASTPLTGSYGYTF.

V is TRBV2 and J is TRBJ2-3; D gene ambiguous. The V end lost 6 bases, the J end lost 2 bases, and 3 bases lay between the germline ends. Germline lookup yields CDR1 SNHLY and CDR2 FYNNEI. The CDR3 is 11 amino acids. The CDR3, as DNA: TGTGCCAGCAGCCTCACAGATACGCAGTATTTT. This sequence encodes CASSLTDTQYF.

This rearrangement joins TRBV7-8 to TRBJ1-2; 8 nucleotides match TRBD1. Germline trimming cut 5 bases from V and 4 bases from J; bases unmatched to any gene: 9. The CDR3 runs 15 residues. In germline, CDR1 is SGHVS, CDR2 FQNEAQ. CDR3 residues: CASSTGQGAFYGYTF. The DNA for the CDR3 is TGTGCCAGCAGCACAGGACAGGGTGCTTTCTATGGCTACACCTTC.

This chain connects TRBV11-2 to TRBJ2-5, with 8 nucleotides matching TRBD2. This CDR3 spans 15 amino acids. Germline V gene data show CDR1 as SGHAT and CDR2 as FQNNGV. The trim removed 4 bases at V and 2 bases at J, leaving 6 bases unmatched. The CDR3: CASSSQRGGQETQYF. CDR3 in DNA: TGTGCCAGCAGCTCTCAACGGGGGGGTCAAGAGACCCAGTACTTC.

This clone turned up a few times. V usage is TRBV23-1 and J usage is TRBJ1-4; D may be TRBD1 (6 bases). TRBV23-1 is an ORF, and what it does is uncertain. The CDR3 is made up of 15 amino acids. The V gene lost 8 bases and the J gene lost 5 bases, with 18 bases spanning the gap. The CDR3 bases are TGCGCCAGCCAAGCCCGGATACAGGGCAATGAAAAACTGTTTTTT. As protein: CASQARIQGNEKLFF.

The chain links TRBV4-1 to TRBJ1-1; D remains unclear. With 4 bases removed from V and 0 bases from J, the gap between germline ends came to 12 bases. The CDR3 sequence is 15 residues long. Germline V CDR1 and CDR2: MGHRA, YSYEKL. The CDR3 DNA follows: TGCGCCAGCAGCCGAGATAGAGCGATGAACACTGAAGCTTTCTTT. Its translation is CASSRDRAMNTEAFF.

This clone was detected once. The chain uses TRBV18 and TRBJ2-3; D not resolved. V was cut by 3 bases and J by 2 bases, with 12 bases left in between. The CDR3 is made up of 15 amino acids. CDR1 and CDR2 (germline): KGHSH, LQKENI. CDR3 residues: CASSPPQFPTDTQYF. The CDR3 nucleotides read TGTGCCAGCTCACCTCCGCAGTTCCCCACAGATACGCAGTATTTT.

This chain uses TRBV19 with TRBJ1-5; 10 nucleotides match TRBD1. This CDR3 is 15 amino acids long. Looked up from germline, CDR1 is LNHDA and CDR2 is SQIVND (reference sequence). The junction had 5 bases not matched to a gene; V was cut back by 7 bases and J by 2 bases. CDR3 coding DNA: TGTGCCAGTACCACCGGGACAGGGGGCAATCAGCCCCAGCATTTT. Its translation is CASTTGTGGNQPQHF.

This clone was seen more than once but under ten times. The chain links TRBV6-2 or TRBV6-3 to TRBJ2-6; TRBD1 agrees at 9 bases. Germline CDR1 and CDR2: MNHEY and SVGEGT. This CDR3 comprises 18 residues. V shed 4 bases and J 4 bases; nucleotides not matched to a gene: 11. The CDR3 loop reads CASSFLWGQGTGANVLTF. The CDR3 nucleotides are TGTGCCAGCAGTTTCTTATGGGGACAGGGCACCGGGGCCAACGTCCTGACTTTC.

The chain is built from TRBV28 and TRBJ2-1, with 10 bases aligning to TRBD2. This CDR3 is built from 16 residues. V trimming: 5 bases; J trimming: 1 base; junction bases outside the gene matches: 5. Germline lookup yields CDR1 MDHEN and CDR2 SYDVKM. CDR3 DNA sequence: TGTGCCAGCAGTCGGACTAGCGGAGCGTCCTACAATGAGCAGTTCTTC. Amino acids: CASSRTSGASYNEQFF.

This clone was seen many times. The chain carries TRBV18 and TRBJ2-5; D may be TRBD1 (6 bases). V was trimmed by 1 base and J by 5 bases, leaving 20 bases between them. Per the germline V gene, CDR1 is KGHSH and CDR2 is LQKENI. The CDR3 length is 17 residues. For the CDR3, the DNA is TGTGCCAGCTCACCACAACTATCTACAGGGACGGGGGAGACCCAGTACTTC. Its translation is CASSPQLSTGTGETQYF.

The V gene is TRBV6-5, the J gene TRBJ1-3; unclear D gene. The CDR3 covers 13 residues. V lost 8 bases, J lost 1 base, and 9 bases lay in between. The germline gives CDR1 MNHEY, CDR2 SVGAGI. The CDR3 reads CASHLSSGNTIYF. DNA for the CDR3: TGTGCCAGCCACCTATCTTCTGGAAACACCATATATTTT.

V gene TRBV5-1 combines with J gene TRBJ2-3; 10 nucleotides line up with TRBD2. The germline gives CDR1 SGHRS, CDR2 YFSETQ. J was trimmed by 6 bases and V by 3 bases; bases with no gene match: 4. The CDR3 covers 14 residues. The CDR3 DNA reads as TGCGCCAGCAGCTCCAGCGGGGGGGTGGATACGCAGTATTTT. Translated, it gives CASSSSGGVDTQYF. Supplemented by reference TRBV5-1 and TRBJ2-3, the full variable domain reads KAGVTQTPRYLIKTRGQQVTLSCSPISGHRSVSWYQQTPGQGLQFLFEYFSETQRNKGNFPGRFSGRQFSNSRSEMNVSTLELGDSALYLCASSSSGGVDTQYFGPGTRLTVL.